The present entry profiles one T cell receptor (beta chain) with its context. Its target is not known. The length of the CDR3 is 17 residues. Germline CDR1 GTSNPN, CDR2 SVGIG (reference sequence). V gave up 0 bases and J gave up 0 bases, with 15 bases separating them. The sample is drawn from a study of T cells in localized non-small cell lung cancer. Points from the study as a whole: Without multi-region sequencing, intratumor heterogeneity could not be excluded. When the top 100 tumor clones were examined, a median around 58 of them also appeared in the adjacent lung, which was paired and uninvolved.

This table comes from immunoSEQ multiplex PCR, and its TCRdb copy is limited to in-frame clones, with some not included. In the table there are tens of thousands of clones, around nine tenths of which are singletons. This specimen was peripheral blood, taken before any cancer treatment. The receptor was isolated from a woman aged 40-69 years with stage I lung adenocarcinoma. The chain is built from TRBV30 and TRBJ2-4; D gene unclear. The CDR3 region is CAWSVQRVMLAKNIQYF. The CDR3 coding sequence is TGTGCCTGGAGTGTACAAAGGGTTATGCTAGCCAAAAACATTCAGTACTTC.